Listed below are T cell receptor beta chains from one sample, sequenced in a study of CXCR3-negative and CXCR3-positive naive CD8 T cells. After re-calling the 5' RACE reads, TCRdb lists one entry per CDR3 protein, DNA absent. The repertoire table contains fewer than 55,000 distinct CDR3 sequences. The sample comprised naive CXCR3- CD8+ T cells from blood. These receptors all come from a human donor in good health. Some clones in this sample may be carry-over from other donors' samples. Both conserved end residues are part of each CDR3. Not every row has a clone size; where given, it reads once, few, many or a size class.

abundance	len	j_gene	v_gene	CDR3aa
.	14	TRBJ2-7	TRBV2	CASSEAGHLYEQYF
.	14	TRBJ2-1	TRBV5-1	CASSFGQGVYEQFF
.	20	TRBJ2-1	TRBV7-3	CASSLIRAGASGSRYNEQFF
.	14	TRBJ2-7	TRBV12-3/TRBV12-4	CASSQDNVPYEQYF
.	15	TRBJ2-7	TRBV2	CASSSTGQGAYEQYF
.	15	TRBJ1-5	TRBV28	CASTHRGGSNQPQHF
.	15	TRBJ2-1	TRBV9	CASSVGQGASNEQFF
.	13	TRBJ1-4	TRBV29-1	CSAGAASNEKLFF
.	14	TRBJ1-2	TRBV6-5	CASSYEGANYGYTF
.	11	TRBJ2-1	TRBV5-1	CASSRDNEQFF
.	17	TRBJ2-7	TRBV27	CASSLSKATGPYYEQYF
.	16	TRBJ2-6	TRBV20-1	CSATGTGLSGANVLTF
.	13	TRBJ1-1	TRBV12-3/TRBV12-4	CASSSSAGAEAFF
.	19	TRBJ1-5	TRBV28	CASSLFRTGHQEIGQPQHF
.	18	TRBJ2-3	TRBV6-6	CASSYRPRVAASTDTQYF
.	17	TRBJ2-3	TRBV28	CASSFAPGGRGTDTQYF
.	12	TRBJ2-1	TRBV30	CAWSVLVGEQLF
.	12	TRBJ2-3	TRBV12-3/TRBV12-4	CASGGGSPTQYF
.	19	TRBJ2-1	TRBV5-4	CASSSYPISDRGIMNEQFF
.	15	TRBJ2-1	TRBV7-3	CASSFAGGSYNEQFF
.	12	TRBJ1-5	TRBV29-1	CSVWIDNQPQHF
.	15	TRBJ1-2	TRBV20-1	CSARDRPGYYYGYTF
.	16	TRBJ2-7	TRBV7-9	CASRPDSGTGSYEQYF
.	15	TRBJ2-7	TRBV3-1	CASSQEDRATYEQYF
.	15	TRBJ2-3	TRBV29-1	CSVDGGTEPTDTQYF
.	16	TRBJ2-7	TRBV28	CASSLYGQRSSYEQYF
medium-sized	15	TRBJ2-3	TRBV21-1	CASRSRPDLTDTQYF
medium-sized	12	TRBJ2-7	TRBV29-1	CSGGQGAYEQYF
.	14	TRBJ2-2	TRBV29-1	CSGLAGASTGELFF
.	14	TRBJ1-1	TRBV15	CATSRFRGNTEAFF
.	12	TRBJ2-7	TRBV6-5	CASSPGPGEQYF
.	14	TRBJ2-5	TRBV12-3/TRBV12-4	CASSLVAPSETQYF
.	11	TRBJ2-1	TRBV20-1	CSAGLAGVLFF
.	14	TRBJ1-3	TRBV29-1	CSVVEGDSGNTIYF
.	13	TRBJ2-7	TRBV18	CASSPRDYNEQYF
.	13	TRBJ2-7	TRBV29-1	CSVEADRDYEQYF
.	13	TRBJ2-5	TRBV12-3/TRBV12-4	CASSSEFQETQYF
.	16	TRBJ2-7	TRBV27	CASSLAGTSFSYEQYF
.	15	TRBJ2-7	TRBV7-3	CASSPRLAGLFEQYF
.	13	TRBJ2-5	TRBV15	CATSRDRPETQYF
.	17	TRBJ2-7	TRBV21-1	CASSKALWDRGLCEQYF
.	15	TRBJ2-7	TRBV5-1	CASSGGTGGRWEQYF
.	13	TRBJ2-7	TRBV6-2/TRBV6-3	CASSWDPSYEQYF
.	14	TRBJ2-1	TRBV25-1	CASDSGRSYNEQFF
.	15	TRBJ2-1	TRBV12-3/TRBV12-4	CASSPIPSGKDEQFF
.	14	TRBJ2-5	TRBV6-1	CASSVLGGLETQYF
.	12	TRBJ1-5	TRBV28	CASSLDGQPQHF
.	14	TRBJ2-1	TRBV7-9	CASSSPRGYNEQFF
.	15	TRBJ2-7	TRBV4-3	CASSPGTSGTYEQYF
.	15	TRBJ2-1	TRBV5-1	CASSSSDGSYNEQFF
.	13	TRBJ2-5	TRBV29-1	CSVEDSREETQYF
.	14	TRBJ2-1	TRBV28	CASSLTAGGDEQFF
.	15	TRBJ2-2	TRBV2	CASSETGAFTGELFF
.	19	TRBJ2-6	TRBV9	CASSVSELAIASGANVLTF
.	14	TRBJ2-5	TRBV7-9	CASSIPGQQETQYF
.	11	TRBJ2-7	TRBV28	CASTRAYEQYF
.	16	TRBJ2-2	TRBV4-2	CASSQDERDSAGELFF
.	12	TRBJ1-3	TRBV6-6	CASSYPPETIYF
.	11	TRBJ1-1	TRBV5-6	CASSLFTEAFF